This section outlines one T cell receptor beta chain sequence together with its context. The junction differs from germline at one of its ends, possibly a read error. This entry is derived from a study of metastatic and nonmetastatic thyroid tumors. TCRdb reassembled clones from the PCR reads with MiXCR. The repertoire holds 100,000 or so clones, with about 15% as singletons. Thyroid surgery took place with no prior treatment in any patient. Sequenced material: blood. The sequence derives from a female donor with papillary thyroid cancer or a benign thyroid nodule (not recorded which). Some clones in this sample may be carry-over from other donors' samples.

For the CDR3, the DNA is TGCGCCAGCAACTTGGTAACCCCGTACAGCTCCTACGAGCAGTACTTC. Its protein is CASNLVTPYSSYEQYF. The V and J genes are TRBV5-1 and TRBJ2-7; D remains ambiguous. CDR1 is SGHRS and CDR2 is YFSETQ in the germline V gene. The CDR3 loop spans 16 amino acids.